This T cell receptor (beta chain) was identified during a study of cytomegalovirus exposure and HLA in healthy donors (TCRdb year 2017). Regarding the research as a whole: According to an earlier analysis of 587 of the donors, about 179 million T cells yielded roughly 110 million unique TCR beta sequences and 276 Gb of sequence data. Roughly 300 gigabases of sequencing data and around 90 million unique TCR sequences made up an early release that covered several hundred HLA-typed donors. The genetic ancestry cluster associated with self-reported Caucasian donors included around four fifths of the roughly 360 genotyped donors. The study aimed to test whether cataloging public T cell receptors could reveal signatures of past pathogen exposure. The study used immunosequencing to profile the T cell repertoires of some 600 subjects and linked those repertoires to cytomegalovirus serostatus. A separate validation cohort of over 95 different subjects was used in addition to the 666-subject first cohort. To predict cytomegalovirus infection status, the study brought together high-throughput TCR immunosequencing, statistical association of individual TCRs with disease status, and machine learning. A later analysis re-analyzed previously published TCR beta repertoires from hundreds of donors and added high-resolution HLA genotyping to study TCR occurrence patterns. Rather than using new phenotypic data, the later analysis identified candidate immune exposures from TCR beta sequences and from how often those sequences occurred across donors. To decide whether each TCR beta V gene segment behaved as functional or pseudogenic, an earlier analysis of some 540 of the donors relied on high-throughput TCR beta sequencing. Donor age, sex, ethnicity and CMV serostatus were collected together with the repertoire data. A later genetic analysis took genome-wide SNP genotypes for about 65% of the 666 donors and used that subset as a discovery cohort. Every discovery cohort repertoire had been produced on one sequencing platform. HLA typing covered class I and class II loci at four-digit resolution. Typing coverage differed by locus: A, B, C, DRB1 and DQB1 were typed in roughly 620-640 donors, DQA1 in roughly 500, DPA1 in 600 to 610, and DPB1 in 400 to 480. Four to six DR-DQ haplotypes were handled as single units for association and clustering because linkage in the cohort was strong. Across roughly 420 genotyped donors of the cohort, an average of roughly 250,000 unique TCR beta nucleotide sequences per donor were sequenced, and roughly 18% of those sequences were non-productive. The full study reports these points: An association between a missense DCLRE1C variant and V-gene and J-gene trimming of TCR beta chains was found in a later genetic analysis and replicated in an independent cohort. Some IMGT-functional V segments, including TRBV6-2 and TRBV6-3, could not be distinguished by the 87-base-pair reads and were therefore excluded. Because counts were too low, around 18 rarely observed V segments, including chromosome 9 orphons, were left out of the earlier analysis of a few hundred of the donors. The classifier was reported to diagnose cytomegalovirus status with high specificity and sensitivity in both the original cohort and the validation cohort. Across donors, most TCR sequences were observed very rarely, whereas some public TCRs were present in many individuals. Linkage disequilibrium might explain the correlated functional status among segregating V segments, but an unknown experimental factor could not be excluded. In a later analysis, 15,000 to 20,000 TCR beta sequences were associated with specific HLA alleles at a false discovery rate of 0.05. The sequencing pipeline was judged likely to have produced a cluster of highly shared sequence variants as a technical artifact. According to a later analysis, most CMV-associated TCR beta chains appeared to be HLA-restricted, and the HLA associations seemed to be driven largely by CMV exposure. Several of the top co-occurrence clusters appeared to be linked to parvovirus B19, influenza, CMV and Epstein-Barr virus, according to a later analysis. A total of some 180 TCR beta chains were listed by the study as associated with cytomegalovirus. Because HLA typing was missing for some donors at each locus, association tests included only the typed subset. Presence/absence analyses assumed roughly uniform sequencing depth across donors, an assumption that may not hold. In vitro tests confirmed that three of the cytomegalovirus-associated TCR beta chains recognize cytomegalovirus antigens. In a later analysis, the rate of TCR association differed among HLA loci, with DRB1 alleles having the most associated TCRs and HLA-C alleles having the fewest. Compared with equally common non-associated chains, HLA-associated TCR beta chains in a later analysis were more clonally expanded and had lower generation probabilities. Strong co-occurrence of HLA alleles, especially DR and DQ, made assigning TCR associations to individual alleles difficult. In an earlier analysis of more than 450 of the donors, most TCR beta V segments were observed in productive rearrangements about 90% or about 30% of the time, broadly matching IMGT annotations. The only immune exposure information available for the cohort was CMV serostatus. A further reported finding was that TCR beta sequences accurately predicted the HLA-A and HLA-B alleles for most subjects in the first cohort. Compared with the roughly 600-donor mean, donors in an Asian-associated ancestry cluster had fewer N-insertions in productive TCRs, according to a later genetic analysis. According to the authors, the approach could potentially be generalized to other disease states and immunological phenotypes. In this cohort, only TCR beta chains were sequenced, and detectable features were limited by the absence of alpha or paired-chain data.

A note on this clone: Its antigen is currently not known. Qualities for individual bases were not recorded, and no much larger clone is one base off.

The CDR3, from cysteine to phenylalanine, totals 13 residues. Kept here is only the CDR3 DNA, which spans 39 bases and is read in frame from base 1. The germline V gene provides CDR1 KGHSH and CDR2 LQKENI. Trimming costs V 4 bases and J 4 bases, and their ends lie 11 bases apart. Library preparation used the immunoSEQ multiplex PCR assay. A mixture of 60 forward primers for TCR Vbeta segments and 13 reverse primers for TCR Jbeta segments was used in the multiplex PCR. Amplification of the CDR3 region of rearranged TCR beta genes was performed with a multiplex PCR assay on genomic DNA. On the Illumina HiSeq System, the amplified TCR beta libraries were sequenced as 87-base-pair reads. On the authors' methods: Across the 666 repertoires, a later analysis counted 78 million or so unique TCR beta chains, 8.5 million to 12 million of which were shared by at least two donors. Raw reads were error-corrected and collapsed into unique sequences by a nearest-neighbor algorithm in which closely related sequences were merged to remove PCR and sequencing errors. To assign V, D and J gene segments, CDR3 sequences were aligned to IMGT reference sequences. Each retained sequence needed at least a six-nucleotide match to both a V gene segment and a J gene segment. A rearrangement counted as productive if the CDR3 had no stop codons and remained in frame with V and J, and every other rearrangement counted as non-productive. Following IMGT convention, CDR3 was defined as the stretch from the second conserved V-encoded cysteine up to the conserved J-encoded phenylalanine. Sequences without an unambiguous match to a single V gene segment were excluded from the earlier analysis of 587 of the donors. An earlier analysis of some 500 of the donors classified V segments as functional when productive rearrangements were above 56.7% and as segregating when the standard deviation between donors was above 5%. A statistical classification framework was built to diagnose cytomegalovirus status from the catalog of TCR beta chain sequences. V and J gene assignment, in a later analysis, came from comparing TCR nucleotide sequences with IMGT/GENE-DB human TR gene sequences. Using the TCRdist pipeline, a later analysis assigned CDR3 sequences along with most-parsimonious VDJ recombination scenarios. In a later analysis, each TCR beta chain was defined by its CDR3 amino acid sequence together with its V-gene family, and reads lacking a unique V-gene family were excluded. In a later analysis, fewer than 600 highly shared, low-generation-probability nucleotide sequences were removed to address suspected cross-contamination and a sequencing artifact. A later analysis calculated a clonal expansion index for each public chain from normalized within-repertoire ranks of inferred template counts. In a later analysis, generation probabilities were computed using a VDJ recombination model fitted to out-of-frame rearrangements, and the results were checked against IGoR. In a later analysis, TCR-TCR, TCR-HLA and TCR-CMV co-occurrence was scored with hypergeometric tests, and a repertoire-size bias correction was applied to TCR pairs. A later analysis estimated false discovery rates by permuting HLA or CMV assignments 20 times. In a later analysis, co-occurring TCRs were grouped with DBSCAN, and TCRdist sequence similarity was added when clustering was performed within HLA-allele-positive subsets. For co-occurrence clustering, repertoires with fewer than 30,000 or more than 120,000 public chains were excluded, along with four or five repertoires with anomalous nucleotide sharing. TCRdb mirrors the immuneACCESS table, restricted to in-frame sequences. Some clones are absent from its copies; in checked studies, under half trace to an unresolved V gene, and the reason for the others is unknown. V and J calls and clone size are those listed in that table; D and trimming were worked out from the DNA. The sample data list some 150,000 clones, and over 75% of these were observed just once. 3.5% to 5.5% of the sample is held by the ten biggest clonotypes.

In total, roughly 670 healthy bone marrow donors made up the cohort. At the time of sampling, every cohort member was nominally healthy, though immune exposures that went unrecorded were likely present. The donor tested CMV seronegative, placing the donor among the 350 or so seronegative members of the cohort. Each donor provided a peripheral blood sample, and peripheral blood mononuclear cells were used for TCR beta sequencing. Genomic DNA extraction from the blood cell samples was performed with the Qiagen DNeasy Blood Extraction Kit. The clonotype originates from a man between 40 and 49 years old in good health and CMV-seronegative. Input material: PBMCs. The chain is made from TRBV18 and TRBJ2-7; too little of a D gene remains to name it. For the CDR3, the sequence is CASSLTQQYEQYF. The sequence in DNA is TGTGCCAGCTCACTCACACAACAGTACGAGCAGTACTTC.